This note documents a single TCR beta chain sequence. Patients at the Seattle site were enrolled during active infection and followed longitudinally. This CDR3 has 17 amino acids. Per the original data handling: Amplification of reference gene primers provided the estimated nucleated cell counts. Some clones are missing from TCRdb's copy, which holds only in-frame ones; the method was immunoSEQ multiplex PCR. V, J and clone size reflect that table, while D and trimming were determined from the DNA. Of about 280,000 clones in the sample, around 92% are singletons; the top ten hold around 10%. This sample is drawn from a study of blood T cell repertoires in COVID-19. Study in general: Spain, Italy and the United States supplied samples that represented acute and convalescent COVID-19. From T cells, B-cell-depleted T cells, or PBMCs came the material, which was cDNA or gDNA.

The chain joins TRBV21-1 to TRBJ1-2; the table's D call TRBD1 went unverified against the DNA. TRBV21-1 is a pseudogene segment. The sequence was obtained from a woman aged 25-40 years with COVID-19, enrolled during active disease. The source material was peripheral blood. The CDR3 loop reads CASSKESGQGPNYGYTF. As DNA, the CDR3 is TGTGCCAGCAGCAAAGAATCGGGACAGGGTCCTAACTATGGCTACACCTTC.